These 14 T cell receptor beta chains share one sample of origin, sequenced in a study of PD-L1 blockade in urothelial cancer. This table comes from immunoSEQ multiplex PCR, and its TCRdb copy is limited to in-frame clones, with some not included. The data hold 55,000 to 70,000 clones, with 82% observed a single time. The starting material was PBMCs, obtained around atezolizumab (anti-PD-L1) treatment. The receptors stem from a man between 65 and 85 years old with urothelial cancer.

This clone was detected only a few times. The chain recombines TRBV5-1 with TRBJ2-2; maybe TRBD1 (6 bases). Germline assignment: CDR1 SGHRS and CDR2 YFSETQ. Trimming pared 2 bases from V and 1 base from J, leaving 9 bases between. This CDR3 is 15 amino acids long. The CDR3 DNA sequence: TGCGCCAGCAGCTTAGGACAGAAGAACACCGGGGAGCTGTTTTTT. This translates into CASSLGQKNTGELFF.

The chain is built from TRBV6-5 and TRBJ1-1, with D perhaps matching TRBD1 (5 bases). Per germline, CDR1 MNHEY and CDR2 SVGAGI. Trimming left V 8 bases short and J 0 bases short, with 10 bases between. This CDR3 region has 13 residues. The CDR3 sequence is CASQAGLNTEAFF. As DNA, the CDR3 is TGTGCCAGCCAGGCAGGGCTGAACACTGAAGCTTTCTTT.

V and J are TRBV6-1 and TRBJ2-7; 11 bases match TRBD2. The CDR3 extends over 15 amino acids. J was trimmed by 5 bases and V by 9 bases; bases with no gene match: 12. Germline-derived CDR1 and CDR2 are MNHNS and SASEGT. The CDR3 DNA reads as TGTGCCAGTGTTACTAGCGGGAGAACAGGTAACGAGCAGTACTTC. Its translation: CASVTSGRTGNEQYF.

This clone was seen only once. V usage is TRBV6-6 and J usage is TRBJ2-1; D is possibly TRBD2 (5 bases). Trimming removed 6 bases from V and 4 bases from J, with 16 bases in between. Per germline, CDR1 MNHNY and CDR2 SVGAGI (reference sequence). This CDR3 has 15 residues. The CDR3 DNA reads as TGTGCCAGCAGCCCTCCCGGAGGACCTTACAATGAGCAGTTCTTC. This codes for CASSPPGGPYNEQFF.

CDR3 in DNA: TGTGCCAGCAGCGTATCTGGGGCCGGGACCGGGGAGCTGTTTTTT. Protein sequence: CASSVSGAGTGELFF. This chain connects TRBV9 to TRBJ2-2, with D perhaps matching TRBD1 (5 bases). The CDR3 totals 15 residues. Deletions cut 1 base from V and 5 bases from J, with 12 bases between. Germline CDR1 is SGDLS and CDR2 is YYNGEE.

This sequence joins TRBV7-6 and TRBJ2-3; the match to TRBD2 covers 9 bases. Germline CDR1 and CDR2: SGHVS and FNYEAQ. V shed 0 bases and J 4 bases; nucleotides not matched to a gene: 2. The CDR3 spans 15 residues. The CDR3 DNA follows: TGTGCCAGCAGCTTAGCGGCGGGAGGGGCAGATACGCAGTATTTT. Amino acid sequence: CASSLAAGGADTQYF. Together with reference TRBV7-6 and TRBJ2-3, the CDR3 gives the full variable domain: GAGVSQSPRYKVTKRGQDVALRCDPISGHVSLYWYRQALGQGPEFLTYFNYEAQQDKSGLPNDRFSAERPEGSISTLTIQRTEQRDSAMYRCASSLAAGGADTQYFGPGTRLTVL.

V usage is TRBV30 and J usage is TRBJ1-2, with 8 bases matching TRBD1. CDR1 and CDR2 from the germline V gene are GTSNPN and SVGIG (reference sequence). This CDR3 has 15 amino acids. V shed 7 bases and J 0 bases; nucleotides not matched to a gene: 10. In DNA, the CDR3 is TGTGCCTTCGAGACAGGGGTACCAGCTAACTATGGCTACACCTTC. It specifies CAFETGVPANYGYTF.

The table lists this clone with a count of one. The chain combines TRBV27 with TRBJ1-5; maybe TRBD1 (6 bases). CDR1 is MNHEY and CDR2 is SMNVEV in the germline V gene (reference sequence). The CDR3 spans 16 residues. Trimming shortened V by 3 bases and J by 3 bases, and 15 bases separated the two germline ends. CDR3 in amino acids: CASSLWGQGINQPQHF. The CDR3 DNA reads TGTGCCAGCAGTTTGTGGGGTCAGGGGATCAATCAGCCCCAGCATTTT.

CDR3 sequence (DNA): TGCGCCAGCAGCTTGGCCATGGGGGGAAACGAGCAGTACTTC. Protein: CASSLAMGGNEQYF. The rearrangement joins TRBV5-1 to TRBJ2-7; tentatively, D is TRBD2 (6 bases). The CDR3 contains 14 residues. V was clipped by 0 bases and J by 5 bases, with 12 bases between them. Germline CDR1 reads SGHRS; CDR2 reads YFSETQ.

This clone showed up just once. V usage is TRBV5-1 and J usage is TRBJ2-5; 9 bases line up with TRBD1. Per the germline V gene, CDR1 is SGHRS and CDR2 is YFSETQ. This CDR3 is 14 amino acids long. The V gene end was trimmed by 4 bases and the J gene end by 5 bases; junction bases not matched to a gene: 6. The CDR3: CASSATGGWETQYF. CDR3 DNA sequence: TGCGCCAGCAGCGCAACAGGGGGCTGGGAGACCCAGTACTTC.

J is TRBJ1-1 and V is TRBV19; no firm D call. Germline assignment: CDR1 LNHDA and CDR2 SQIVND (reference sequence). The CDR3 runs 14 residues. V shed 6 bases and J shed 1 base, with 12 bases lying between them. CDR3 sequence: CASSLTRWNTEAFF. The CDR3 bases are TGTGCCAGTAGCCTAACCCGATGGAACACTGAAGCTTTCTTT.

This clone was found once. This chain joins TRBV5-4 and TRBJ2-3; TRBD1 is a possible D gene (5 bases). CDR1 and CDR2 from the germline V gene are SGHNT and YYREEE (reference sequence). The V end lost 3 bases, the J end lost 0 bases, and 11 bases lay between the germline ends. The CDR3 contains 15 residues. The CDR3 DNA reads as TGTGCCAGCAGCTATCGAGACAGAAGCACAGATACGCAGTATTTT. This encodes CASSYRDRSTDTQYF. Full variable domain (rest looked up from reference TRBV5-4 and TRBJ2-3): ETGVTQSPTHLIKTRGQQVTLRCSSQSGHNTVSWYQQALGQGPQFIFQYYREEENGRGNFPPRFSGLQFPNYSSELNVNALELDDSALYLCASSYRDRSTDTQYFGPGTRLTVL.

The J gene is TRBJ2-3, the V gene TRBV2, with D unclear. The ends were cut back, 2 bases at V and 4 bases at J, with 10 bases in the middle. This CDR3 contains 14 residues. CDR1 and CDR2 from the germline V gene are SNHLY and FYNNEI. The CDR3: CASSELADSDTQYF. CDR3 sequence (DNA): TGTGCCAGCAGTGAACTGGCCGATTCAGATACGCAGTATTTT.

This clone has a single count. The chain carries TRBV29-1 and TRBJ1-2; D gene ambiguous. Trimming cost V 6 bases and J 4 bases, with 15 bases left between them. The V gene's germline CDR1 is SQVTM and CDR2 ANQGSEA. This CDR3 has 13 residues. CDR3 loop: CSVEREFGYGYTF. The CDR3 DNA sequence: TGCAGCGTCGAACGGGAATTCGGCTATGGCTACACCTTC.